This T cell receptor (beta chain) is from a study of blood T cell repertoires in COVID-19. Study-level information: Sites across the United States, Italy and Spain contributed samples from acute and convalescent COVID-19. T cells, B-cell-depleted T cells, or PBMCs provided the cDNA or gDNA that served as material.

The CDR3 covers 15 residues. V lost 4 bases and J lost 3; bases outside the gene matches: 6. Per germline, CDR1 KGHDR and CDR2 SFDVKD. Ages ranged from roughly 18 to 100 years, with residence in more than 20 US areas. Membership in each cohort depended on participant-reported clinical history. Some clones are missing from TCRdb's copy, which holds only in-frame ones; the method was immunoSEQ multiplex PCR. The sample has fewer than 250,000 clones, approximately 86% seen once. This sequence was found in a woman aged 40 to 50 with acute COVID-19. The chain carries TRBV24-1 and TRBJ1-2; 8 bases are shared with TRBD1. Material: PBMCs or T cells enriched from blood (not recorded which). The CDR3 here is CATSDLTGDYYGYTF. CDR3 DNA sequence: TGTGCCACCAGTGACCTGACAGGGGACTACTATGGCTACACCTTC.